This TCR beta chain was observed in a study of cytomegalovirus exposure and HLA in healthy donors. Vbeta (60) and Jbeta (13) primers were used in the PCR. Here immunoSEQ multiplex PCR was the method, and the copy in TCRdb shows in-frame clones only, minus some. The data show about 88,000 clones, 85% to 90% seen once. For this clone: Sequence at one end of the junction differs from germline and may be a read error.

This CDR3 is 16 amino acids long. The germline V gene encodes CDR1 SEHNR and CDR2 FQNEAQ (reference sequence). Sequencing was carried out using PBMCs. This clonotype was obtained from a man in his late teens or twenties in good health and CMV-seronegative. The V gene is TRBV7-9, the J gene TRBJ2-7; tentatively, D is TRBD2 (5 bases). The CDR3, as DNA: TGTTCCAGCAGCAAGCGGACCTACCCCGAGTCCTACGAGCAGTACTTC. It yields the protein CSSSKRTYPESYEQYF.